Sequencing of this TCR beta chain was carried out in a study of cytomegalovirus exposure and HLA in healthy donors. Study results and caveats: When a later analysis was performed, an Asian-associated ancestry cluster reportedly had fewer N-insertions than the approximately 680-donor mean. As a later analysis showed, a missense DCLRE1C variant was linked to trimming of TCR beta V- and J-genes. Later work showed greater clonal expansion in HLA-associated TCR beta chains than in equally common others. CMV serostatus was the sole immune exposure data available.

Unmatched junction bases numbered 16, after V lost 5 bases and J lost 7 bases. Germline loops: CDR1 SGHRS, CDR2 YFSETQ. The CDR3 runs to 17 residues. Concerning this clone: The antigen remains undetermined.

The PCR had 60 Vbeta and 13 Jbeta primers. The method was immunoSEQ multiplex PCR; TCRdb's version includes in-frame clones alone and lacks a portion of them. The top ten hold around 0.31% of the sample, which has about 190,000 clones, about 88% seen once. Sequencing was done on a sample of PBMCs. The TCR was taken from a young woman in good health and CMV-seronegative. The chain recombines TRBV5-1 with TRBJ1-4, with 8 bases lining up with TRBD1. CDR3 coding DNA: TGCGCCAGCAGAAAAAACAGGGGGTATGAGAGCGGTGAAAAACTGTTTTTT. This translates into CASRKNRGYESGEKLFF.